This TCR beta chain was found in a study of graft-versus-host responses after intestinal transplantation. Study at large: Grafts were multivisceral, liver-intestinal, or isolated intestinal. Study-level results: Peak circulating GvH clone levels tracked with early post-transplant HvG declines. Researchers found GvH clones in recipient marrow, and some showed up first in ileum or blood.

Unmatched junction bases numbered 7, after V lost 4 bases and J lost 0 bases. This CDR3 is built from 16 residues. The germline gives CDR1 SGHTS, CDR2 YDEGEE. Clones were sequenced by immunoSEQ multiplex PCR, and TCRdb holds only the in-frame ones, with some missing. The table lists approximately 86,000 clones, 90% to 95% of them singletons, with roughly 0.1% in the top ten. About this clone: Its specificity is not known.

The receptor comes from a human donor who received an intestinal transplant. The V gene is TRBV5-8, the J gene TRBJ1-5, with 7 bases matching TRBD1. The specimen was unstimulated CD4+ T cells sorted from spleen or lymph node cells, collected before intestinal transplant. The CDR3 loop reads CASSRDRQYSNQPQHF. CDR3 sequence (DNA): TGTGCCAGCAGCCGGGACAGACAATATAGCAATCAGCCCCAGCATTTT.